Each of the 27 T cell receptor beta chains below was sequenced from the same sample in a study of cytomegalovirus exposure and HLA in healthy donors. The study ran its PCR with 60 Vbeta and 13 Jbeta primers. TCRdb's copy holds only in-frame clones and misses some; the assay was immunoSEQ multiplex PCR. The repertoire holds 65,000 to 85,000 clones, with around 79% as singletons. Sequencing was carried out using PBMCs. These receptor sequences come from a woman aged 35 to 49 in good health and CMV-seropositive.

The chain employs TRBV29-1 and TRBJ2-1, with 8 bases aligning to TRBD2. In germline, CDR1 is SQVTM, CDR2 ANQGSEA. The CDR3 loop spans 14 amino acids. V lost 5 bases, J lost 7 bases, and 10 bases stayed unmatched. The CDR3 sequence is CSVRTGRVGNEQFF. DNA for the CDR3: TGCAGCGTTCGAACCGGGAGGGTGGGGAATGAGCAGTTCTTC.

The V and J genes are TRBV5-1 and TRBJ2-1; TRBD2 matches 11 bases. CDR1 and CDR2 from the germline V gene are SGHRS and YFSETQ. The CDR3 spans 20 residues. Unmatched junction bases numbered 15, after V lost 3 bases and J lost 1 base. The CDR3 protein is CASSYASGGTLTLSYNEQFF. The CDR3 DNA reads as TGCGCCAGCAGCTATGCTAGCGGGGGGACACTTACCTTGTCCTACAATGAGCAGTTCTTC.

This sequence joins TRBV6-5 and TRBJ1-5, with 9 bases matching TRBD1. This CDR3 contains 16 residues. Per germline, CDR1 MNHEY and CDR2 SVGAGI. The V gene end was trimmed by 2 bases and the J gene end by 6 bases; junction bases not matched to a gene: 8. The CDR3 loop is CASSYGDRVLSQPQHF. The CDR3 DNA reads TGTGCCAGCAGTTACGGGGACAGGGTACTGAGTCAGCCCCAGCATTTT.

This chain joins TRBV28 and TRBJ2-5, with 7 bases aligning to TRBD1. Gene TRBJ2-7 matches the end of the DNA better, so the J call may be wrong. This CDR3 is 12 amino acids long. Germline lookup yields CDR1 MDHEN and CDR2 SYDVKM. CDR3 sequence (DNA): TGTGCCAGCTTTGACAGGGACCACGAGCAGTACTTC. This encodes CASFDRDHEQYF.

The DNA for the CDR3 is TGCAGCGTTGCAAATTCACCCCTCCACTTT. The encoded protein is CSVANSPLHF. The chain carries TRBV29-1 and TRBJ1-6; D uncertain. With 4 bases removed from V and 7 bases from J, the gap between germline ends came to 2 bases. CDR3 length equals 10 residues. The germline gives CDR1 SQVTM, CDR2 ANQGSEA.

The CDR3 loop is CACIARDFIAKNIQYF. In nucleotides, the CDR3 is TGTGCCTGTATAGCTCGGGACTTCATAGCCAAAAACATTCAGTACTTC. The chain uses TRBV30 and TRBJ2-4, with D perhaps TRBD2 (6 bases). Trimming removed 6 bases from V and 0 bases from J, with 18 bases in between. CDR1 and CDR2 (germline): GTSNPN, SVGIG (reference sequence). CDR3 size: 16 residues.

In DNA form, the CDR3 reads TGCAGCGCGAGGACTAGCGGGTCCTGGGGGGAGACCCAGTACTTC. Translating it yields CSARTSGSWGETQYF. The chain carries TRBV29-1 and TRBJ2-5; the match to TRBD2 covers 11 bases. CDR3 length: 15 amino acids. With 7 bases clipped from V and 5 bases from J, the junction kept 12 bases outside the gene matches. Germline V gene lookup returns CDR1 SQVTM and CDR2 ANQGSEA.

This CDR3 reads CASRLDILSGELFF. CDR3 sequence (DNA): TGTGCCAGCAGACTAGATATTTTATCGGGGGAGCTGTTTTTT. V gene TRBV6-5 combines with J gene TRBJ2-2; a weak D match, TRBD2 (5 bases). CDR1 MNHEY and CDR2 SVGAGI come from the germline V gene. The CDR3 is 14 residues long. V lost 6 bases, J lost 8 bases, and 16 bases lay in between.

This chain connects TRBV28 to TRBJ2-1, with 7 positions matching TRBD1. The CDR3 has 14 residues. J was trimmed by 8 bases and V by 5 bases; bases with no gene match: 9. Looked up from germline, CDR1 is MDHEN and CDR2 is SYDVKM. The CDR3 here is CASSPWTGSDEQFF. The CDR3 DNA reads as TGTGCCAGCAGTCCCTGGACAGGTTCGGATGAGCAGTTCTTC.

The chain joins TRBV6-1 to TRBJ1-2; D may be TRBD1 (6 bases). The germline CDR1 and CDR2 sequences are MNHNS and SASEGT. V gave up 10 bases and J gave up 7 bases, with 22 bases separating them. The CDR3 extends over 14 amino acids. The CDR3 is CATSPGGYGGGYTF. For the CDR3, the DNA is TGTGCCACCTCGCCGGGGGGCTACGGGGGTGGCTACACCTTC.

V and J are TRBV29-1 and TRBJ1-5, with D possibly being TRBD1 (6 bases). V gave up 4 bases and J gave up 6 bases, with 10 bases separating them. This CDR3 contains 12 residues. Germline V gives CDR1 SQVTM, CDR2 ANQGSEA. CDR3 in amino acids: CSVVGAGQPQHF. CDR3 nucleotide sequence: TGCAGCGTTGTGGGGGCTGGTCAGCCCCAGCATTTT.

V usage is TRBV5-1 and J usage is TRBJ1-1; D is ambiguous. V shed 2 bases and J shed 5 bases, with 10 bases lying between them. The CDR3 length is 13 residues. CDR1 and CDR2 from the germline V gene are SGHRS and YFSETQ. DNA of the CDR3: TGCGCCAGCAGCTTAGGAGGTAGGACTGAAGCTTTCTTT. Its protein is CASSLGGRTEAFF. Full variable domain (outside the CDR3, taken from reference TRBV5-1 and TRBJ1-1): KAGVTQTPRYLIKTRGQQVTLSCSPISGHRSVSWYQQTPGQGLQFLFEYFSETQRNKGNFPGRFSGRQFSNSRSEMNVSTLELGDSALYLCASSLGGRTEAFFGQGTRLTVV.

V gene TRBV27 combines with J gene TRBJ2-7; a possible D gene is TRBD1 (6 bases). Germline V gene data show CDR1 as MNHEY and CDR2 as SMNVEV (reference sequence). The ends were cut back, 6 bases at V and 4 bases at J, with 22 bases in the middle. The CDR3 has 16 amino acids. In DNA, the CDR3 is TGTGCCAGCAGGGGGGCCGGAACCCGAACCTCGTACGAGCAGTACTTC. Protein sequence: CASRGAGTRTSYEQYF.

The chain recombines TRBV5-6 with TRBJ2-2; 9 bases line up with TRBD1. This CDR3 is built from 14 residues. Germline V gene sequence: CDR1 SGHDT, CDR2 YYEEEE. The junction had 4 bases not matched to a gene; V was cut back by 2 bases and J by 8 bases. This CDR3 reads CASSFGQGRGELFF. The CDR3 nucleotides are TGTGCCAGCAGCTTCGGACAGGGGAGAGGGGAGCTGTTTTTT.

The chain couples TRBV5-1 to TRBJ2-1; D possibly corresponds to TRBD2 (6 bases). Deletions cut 4 bases from V and 0 bases from J, with 11 bases between. CDR1 and CDR2 from the germline V gene are SGHRS and YFSETQ. The CDR3 is made up of 15 amino acids. The CDR3 protein is CASSPGRSSYNEQFF. The CDR3 bases are TGCGCCAGCAGCCCGGGGAGGAGCTCCTACAATGAGCAGTTCTTC.

This chain joins TRBV9 and TRBJ2-2; 7 positions agree with TRBD1. V lost 5 bases, J lost 4 bases, and 8 bases stayed unmatched. CDR1 and CDR2 from the germline V gene are SGDLS and YYNGEE. This CDR3 has 15 residues. The CDR3: CASRAGDSTTGELFF. In nucleotides, the CDR3 is TGTGCCAGCAGAGCCGGGGACAGCACCACCGGGGAGCTGTTTTTT.

This clone was observed a few times. The CDR3 DNA is TGCGCCAGCAGCTTGGGGGATCAGCGGGAAAAACTGTTTTTT. The encoded protein is CASSLGDQREKLFF. The chain links TRBV5-1 to TRBJ1-4; D uncertain. The V gene lost 0 bases and the J gene lost 8 bases, with 11 bases spanning the gap. Per the germline V gene, CDR1 is SGHRS and CDR2 is YFSETQ. This CDR3 region has 14 residues.

This chain joins TRBV30 and TRBJ2-7; weak D call: TRBD2 (6 bases). This CDR3 comprises 13 residues. Per germline, CDR1 GTSNPN and CDR2 SVGIG (reference sequence). V was trimmed by 5 bases and J by 2 bases, leaving 13 bases between them. In DNA, the CDR3 is TGTGCCTGGCTGACTAGGAGCCCCTACGAGCAGTACTTC. Translation gives CAWLTRSPYEQYF.

This chain links TRBV30 with TRBJ2-7, with 10 bases fitting TRBD1. Per the germline V gene, CDR1 is GTSNPN and CDR2 is SVGIG (reference sequence). This CDR3 has 14 residues. Unmatched junction bases numbered 9, after V lost 4 bases and J lost 6 bases. CDR3 coding DNA: TGTGCCTGGAAGCCGGGACAGGGGAAAGTCGAGCAGTACTTC. Encoded protein: CAWKPGQGKVEQYF.

This clone was counted once. The J gene is TRBJ1-5, the V gene TRBV2, with a possible D match to TRBD1 (5 bases). Germline lookup yields CDR1 SNHLY and CDR2 FYNNEI. There are 16 residues in the CDR3. V lost 1 base, J lost 2 bases, and 12 bases lay in between. CDR3 region: CASSEVRQWRNQPQHF. CDR3 nucleotide sequence: TGTGCCAGCAGTGAAGTGCGACAGTGGCGCAATCAGCCCCAGCATTTT.

The chain uses TRBV11-2 and TRBJ1-4; D may be TRBD1 (5 bases). Germline CDR1 reads SGHAT; CDR2 reads FQNNGV. V lost 5 bases to trimming and J lost 10 bases, with 14 bases between them. The CDR3 runs to 13 residues. The CDR3 DNA follows: TGTGCCAGCAGCCCGGGGGGTCGGAGAAAACTGTTTTTT. Its translation is CASSPGGRRKLFF.

This chain joins TRBV2 and TRBJ1-2; 7 bases are shared with TRBD1. From germline, CDR1 is SNHLY and CDR2 FYNNEI. This CDR3 has 14 residues. V lost 6 bases, J lost 1 base, and 5 bases stayed unmatched. CDR3 in DNA: TGTGCCAGCAGGGATACAGGGGTTAACTATGGCTACACCTTC. Translating it yields CASRDTGVNYGYTF.

The V call is TRBV19, the J call TRBJ1-2; D gene ambiguous. Trimming took off 6 bases at V and 3 bases at J, with 17 bases between the two ends. The CDR3 sequence is 15 residues long. Germline V CDR1 and CDR2: LNHDA, SQIVND (reference sequence). This chain's CDR3 is CASSNRPIGDYGYTF. CDR3 bases: TGTGCCAGTAGCAACCGCCCCATCGGGGACTATGGCTACACCTTC.

The chain employs TRBV5-1 and TRBJ2-7, with 7 positions matching TRBD1. The ends lost 0 bases at V and 7 bases at J; junction bases unmatched: 7. This CDR3 region has 14 residues. Per germline, CDR1 SGHRS and CDR2 YFSETQ. Here the CDR3 DNA reads TGCGCCAGCAGCTTGGAGCCAGGGGGTTGGGAGCAGTACTTC. Protein product: CASSLEPGGWEQYF.

The chain employs TRBV27 and TRBJ1-5, with D hard to call. There are 13 residues in the CDR3. The V gene's germline CDR1 is MNHEY and CDR2 SMNVEV (reference sequence). Trimming left V 3 bases short and J 7 bases short, with 10 bases between. The CDR3 is CASSFARGQPQHF. DNA of the CDR3: TGTGCCAGCAGTTTTGCTCGGGGACAGCCCCAGCATTTT.

V and J are TRBV28 and TRBJ2-7; D call uncertain. CDR3 length: 16 residues. Trimming pared 3 bases from V and 0 bases from J, leaving 15 bases between. Germline V gives CDR1 MDHEN, CDR2 SYDVKM. This CDR3 reads CASSLLPASVSYEQYF. CDR3 DNA: TGTGCCAGCAGTTTGCTACCGGCTAGTGTCTCCTACGAGCAGTACTTC.

The chain carries TRBV6-6 and TRBJ1-2, with 7 bases identical to TRBD1. V lost 5 bases, J lost 3 bases, and 3 bases stayed unmatched. CDR3 length equals 13 residues. Germline loops: CDR1 MNHNY, CDR2 SVGAGI (reference sequence). The CDR3 loop is CASSRQGDYGYTF. The CDR3 DNA sequence: TGTGCCAGCAGTAGACAGGGAGACTATGGCTACACCTTC.